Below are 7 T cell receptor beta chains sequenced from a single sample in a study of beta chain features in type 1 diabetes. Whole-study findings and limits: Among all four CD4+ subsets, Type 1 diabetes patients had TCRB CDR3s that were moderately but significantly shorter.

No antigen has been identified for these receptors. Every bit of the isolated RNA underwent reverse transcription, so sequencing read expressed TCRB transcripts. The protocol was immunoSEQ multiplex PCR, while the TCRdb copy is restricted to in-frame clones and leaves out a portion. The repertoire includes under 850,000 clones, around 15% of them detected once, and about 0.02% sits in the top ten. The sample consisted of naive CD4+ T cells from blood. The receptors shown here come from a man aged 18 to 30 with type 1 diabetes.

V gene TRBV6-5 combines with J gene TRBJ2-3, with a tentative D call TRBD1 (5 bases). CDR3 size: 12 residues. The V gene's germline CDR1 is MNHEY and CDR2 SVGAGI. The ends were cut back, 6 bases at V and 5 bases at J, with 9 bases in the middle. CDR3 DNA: TGTGCCAGCAGCCAGACAGAAGATACGCAGTATTTT. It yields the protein CASSQTEDTQYF.

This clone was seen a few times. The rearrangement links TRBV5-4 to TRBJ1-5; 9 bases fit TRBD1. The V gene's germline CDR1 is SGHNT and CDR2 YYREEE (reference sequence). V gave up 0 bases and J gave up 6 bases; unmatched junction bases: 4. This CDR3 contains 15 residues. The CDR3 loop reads CASSLDRGQGQPQHF. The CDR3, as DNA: TGTGCCAGCAGCTTGGACAGGGGGCAGGGTCAGCCCCAGCATTTT.

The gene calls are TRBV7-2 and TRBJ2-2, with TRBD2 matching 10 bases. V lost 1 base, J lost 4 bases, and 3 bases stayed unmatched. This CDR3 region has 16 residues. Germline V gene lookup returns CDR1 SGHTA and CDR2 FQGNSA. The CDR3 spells CASSLGTSGSTGELFF. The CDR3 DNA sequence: TGTGCCAGCAGCTTAGGGACTAGCGGATCCACCGGGGAGCTGTTTTTT.

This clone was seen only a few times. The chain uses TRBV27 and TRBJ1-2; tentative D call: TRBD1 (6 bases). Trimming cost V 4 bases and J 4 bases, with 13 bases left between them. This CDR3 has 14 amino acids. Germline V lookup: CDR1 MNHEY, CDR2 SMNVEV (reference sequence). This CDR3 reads CASSSLRTAYGYTF. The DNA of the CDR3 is TGTGCCAGCAGTTCCCTGCGGACAGCCTATGGCTACACCTTC.

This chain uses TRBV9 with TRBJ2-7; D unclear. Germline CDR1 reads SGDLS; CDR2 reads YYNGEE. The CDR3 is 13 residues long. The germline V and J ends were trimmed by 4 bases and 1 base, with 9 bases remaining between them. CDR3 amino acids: CASSPSISYEQYF. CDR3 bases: TGTGCCAGCAGCCCATCCATTTCCTACGAGCAGTACTTC.

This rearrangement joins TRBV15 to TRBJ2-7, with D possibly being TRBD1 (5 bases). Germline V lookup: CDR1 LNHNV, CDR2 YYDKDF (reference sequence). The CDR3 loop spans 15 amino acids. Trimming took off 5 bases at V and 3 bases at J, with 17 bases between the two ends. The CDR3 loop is CATSPGVGLIYEQYF. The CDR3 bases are TGTGCCACCAGCCCTGGGGTGGGGCTAATCTACGAGCAGTACTTC.

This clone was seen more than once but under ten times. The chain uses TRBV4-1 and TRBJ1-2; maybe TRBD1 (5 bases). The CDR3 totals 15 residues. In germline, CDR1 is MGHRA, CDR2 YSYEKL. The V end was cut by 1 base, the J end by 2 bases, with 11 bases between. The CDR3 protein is CASSQGRGLNYGYTF. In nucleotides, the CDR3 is TGCGCCAGCAGCCAAGGGAGGGGTCTAAACTATGGCTACACCTTC.